This is a list of T cell receptor beta chains from one sample in a study of beta chain features in type 1 diabetes. Sequencing used immunoSEQ multiplex PCR; TCRdb keeps in-frame clones, though not all of them. The table lists around 360,000 clones, roughly 12% of them singletons, with around 0.01% in the top ten. Sequenced sample: naive CD4+ T cells from blood. Source of these receptors: a woman aged 18 to 35 with type 1 diabetes. Both conserved end residues are part of each CDR3. Each record gives: J gene, V gene, clone size, D gene, CDR3 DNA, CDR3 protein. The D gene is left open where the match is weak. Where a row states a size, it is once, few, many or the class of an expanded clone; other rows omit it.

J gene: TRBJ2-2
V gene: TRBV27
clone size: .
D gene: .
CDR3 DNA: TGTGCCAGCAGTTTCCGGGTAAAAGGCGGGGAGCTGTTTTTT
CDR3 protein: CASSFRVKGGELFF

J gene: TRBJ2-1
V gene: TRBV6-5
clone size: few
D gene: TRBD2
CDR3 DNA: TGTGCCAGCAGCCGACTAGCAAGCAATGAGCAGTTCTTC
CDR3 protein: CASSRLASNEQFF

J gene: TRBJ2-2
V gene: TRBV4-3
clone size: few
D gene: TRBD2
CDR3 DNA: TGCGCCAGCAGCGCACGAAGGGAATCTAGCGGGAGTAGGGCCGGGGAGCTGTTTTTT
CDR3 protein: CASSARRESSGSRAGELFF

J gene: TRBJ1-1
V gene: TRBV18
clone size: few
D gene: .
CDR3 DNA: TGTGCCAGCTCACCAGGGCGCGGGCTCATGAACACTGAAGCTTTCTTT
CDR3 protein: CASSPGRGLMNTEAFF

J gene: TRBJ1-1
V gene: TRBV30
clone size: .
D gene: TRBD1
CDR3 DNA: TGTGCCTGGGACAGGGGGAAAGACACTGAAGCTTTCTTT
CDR3 protein: CAWDRGKDTEAFF

J gene: TRBJ1-2
V gene: TRBV6-4
clone size: few
D gene: TRBD1
CDR3 DNA: TGTGCCAGCAGGGAGGCGCGGACAGGCCGCTACACCTTC
CDR3 protein: CASREARTGRYTF

J gene: TRBJ2-3
V gene: TRBV27
clone size: .
D gene: .
CDR3 DNA: TGTGCCAGCAGTTTAAAGCGCCCCCCAGATACGCAGTATTTT
CDR3 protein: CASSLKRPPDTQYF

J gene: TRBJ2-3
V gene: TRBV4-1
clone size: .
D gene: .
CDR3 DNA: TGCGCCAGCAGCCCCCGGCGGCGGGAAATCACAGATACGCAGTATTTT
CDR3 protein: CASSPRRREITDTQYF

J gene: TRBJ1-5
V gene: TRBV5-1
clone size: few
D gene: TRBD1
CDR3 DNA: TGCGCCAGCAGCATCGGGACAGACACCAATCAGCCCCAGCATTTT
CDR3 protein: CASSIGTDTNQPQHF

J gene: TRBJ2-3
V gene: TRBV29-1
clone size: .
D gene: TRBD2
CDR3 DNA: TGCAGCGTTGTTCCGGGACTAGCGGTCGTTACGCAGTATTTT
CDR3 protein: CSVVPGLAVVTQYF

J gene: TRBJ1-1
V gene: TRBV6-5
clone size: .
D gene: .
CDR3 DNA: TGTGCCAGCAGTTACTCGAGGGGGACTGAAGCTTTCTTT
CDR3 protein: CASSYSRGTEAFF

J gene: TRBJ2-3
V gene: TRBV15
clone size: few
D gene: .
CDR3 DNA: TGTGCCACCAGCAGAGATAGGAGCGCCTCCACAGATACGCAGTATTTT
CDR3 protein: CATSRDRSASTDTQYF

J gene: TRBJ2-3
V gene: TRBV29-1
clone size: .
D gene: TRBD2
CDR3 DNA: TGCAGCGTGAAACAGGCGGGAGCTAGCACAGATACGCAGTATTTT
CDR3 protein: CSVKQAGASTDTQYF

J gene: TRBJ1-5
V gene: TRBV29-1
clone size: .
D gene: .
CDR3 DNA: TGCAGCGTTGGTGTGAACACAGGCAATCAGCCCCAGCATTTT
CDR3 protein: CSVGVNTGNQPQHF

J gene: TRBJ1-4
V gene: TRBV30
clone size: few
D gene: .
CDR3 DNA: TGTGCCTGGAGTGTAGGCGGAACCGATGAAAAACTGTTTTTT
CDR3 protein: CAWSVGGTDEKLFF

J gene: TRBJ1-3
V gene: TRBV7-9
clone size: few
D gene: .
CDR3 DNA: TGTGCCAGCAGCCGCGATGGAAACACCATATATTTT
CDR3 protein: CASSRDGNTIYF

J gene: TRBJ2-2
V gene: TRBV7-8
clone size: .
D gene: .
CDR3 DNA: TGTGCCAGCAGCTTTTATGAGGTCGGGGAGCTGTTTTTT
CDR3 protein: CASSFYEVGELFF

J gene: TRBJ1-2
V gene: TRBV5-4
clone size: few
D gene: .
CDR3 DNA: TGTGCCAGCAGCTTGGACGGTAACTATGGCTACACCTTC
CDR3 protein: CASSLDGNYGYTF

J gene: TRBJ1-3
V gene: TRBV7-2
clone size: .
D gene: .
CDR3 DNA: TGTGCCAGCAGCTTAGTCTTATTTGGACAAAGCTCTGGAAACACCATATATTTT
CDR3 protein: CASSLVLFGQSSGNTIYF

J gene: TRBJ2-1
V gene: TRBV29-1
clone size: few
D gene: TRBD2
CDR3 DNA: TGCAGCGCCAGCTCCGGGACTAGCGGCTACAATGAGCAGTTCTTC
CDR3 protein: CSASSGTSGYNEQFF

J gene: TRBJ2-3
V gene: TRBV29-1
clone size: .
D gene: .
CDR3 DNA: TGCAGCGTTAGAACTAGTGTGTCCACAGATACGCAGTATTTT
CDR3 protein: CSVRTSVSTDTQYF

J gene: TRBJ1-2
V gene: TRBV7-6
clone size: few
D gene: .
CDR3 DNA: TGTGCCAGCAGCCCTCGGGGGGCTGGTGCCCCAAACTATGGCTACACCTTC
CDR3 protein: CASSPRGAGAPNYGYTF

J gene: TRBJ2-7
V gene: TRBV28
clone size: .
D gene: TRBD2
CDR3 DNA: TGTGCCAGCAGTCCACCGGAATCTAGCGGGAACTACTACGAGCAGTACTTC
CDR3 protein: CASSPPESSGNYYEQYF

J gene: TRBJ2-3
V gene: TRBV29-1
clone size: few
D gene: TRBD2
CDR3 DNA: TGCAGCGTTGAAATGGGACTAGCGGGCACAGATACGCAGTATTTT
CDR3 protein: CSVEMGLAGTDTQYF

J gene: TRBJ1-5
V gene: TRBV7-2
clone size: few
D gene: .
CDR3 DNA: TGTGCCAGCAGCTTAGAGGAGGGTGTAAATCAGCCCCAGCATTTT
CDR3 protein: CASSLEEGVNQPQHF

J gene: TRBJ2-1
V gene: TRBV9
clone size: few
D gene: .
CDR3 DNA: TGTGCCAGCAGCGTTTGGGGGCAGGGCGACAATGAGCAGTTCTTC
CDR3 protein: CASSVWGQGDNEQFF

J gene: TRBJ2-3
V gene: TRBV5-6
clone size: .
D gene: TRBD2
CDR3 DNA: TGTGCCAGCAGCTTTCGCGTAGCGGGGCCCCCCGATACGCAGTATTTT
CDR3 protein: CASSFRVAGPPDTQYF

J gene: TRBJ2-7
V gene: TRBV7-2
clone size: .
D gene: .
CDR3 DNA: TGTGCCAGCAGCTTGACGGGCTACGAGCAGTACTTC
CDR3 protein: CASSLTGYEQYF

J gene: TRBJ1-2
V gene: TRBV12-5
clone size: .
D gene: TRBD1
CDR3 DNA: TGTGCTAGTGGTAGGACAGGGGTAGACTATGGCTACACCTTC
CDR3 protein: CASGRTGVDYGYTF

J gene: TRBJ2-6
V gene: TRBV6-6
clone size: .
D gene: .
CDR3 DNA: TGTGCCAGCAGGAGGAGCTCTGGGGCCAACGTCCTGACTTTC
CDR3 protein: CASRRSSGANVLTF

J gene: TRBJ1-3
V gene: TRBV12-5
clone size: few
D gene: .
CDR3 DNA: TGTGCTAGTGGTTTCTTAACAGGTGATGGAAACACCATATATTTT
CDR3 protein: CASGFLTGDGNTIYF

J gene: TRBJ1-4
V gene: TRBV18
clone size: few
D gene: .
CDR3 DNA: TGTGCCAGCTCACAAACAGCAACTAATGAAAAACTGTTTTTT
CDR3 protein: CASSQTATNEKLFF

J gene: TRBJ2-3
V gene: TRBV11-2
clone size: few
D gene: .
CDR3 DNA: TGTGCCAGCAGCCCCACCGGGGGGACATTCATAGATACGCAGTATTTT
CDR3 protein: CASSPTGGTFIDTQYF

J gene: TRBJ1-1
V gene: TRBV29-1
clone size: few
D gene: .
CDR3 DNA: TGCAGCGTTGGAGCAAACACTGAAGCTTTCTTT
CDR3 protein: CSVGANTEAFF

J gene: TRBJ2-3
V gene: TRBV30
clone size: few
D gene: .
CDR3 DNA: TGTGCCTGGAAGGGGGGGATAAGCACAGATACGCAGTATTTT
CDR3 protein: CAWKGGISTDTQYF

J gene: TRBJ1-4
V gene: TRBV5-1
clone size: few
D gene: TRBD1
CDR3 DNA: TGCGCCAGCAGCTGGGACAGGGGAACTGAAAAACTGTTTTTT
CDR3 protein: CASSWDRGTEKLFF

J gene: TRBJ1-5
V gene: TRBV19
clone size: .
D gene: .
CDR3 DNA: TGTGCCAGTAGTATCGAAGGGGATCAGCCCCAGCATTTT
CDR3 protein: CASSIEGDQPQHF

J gene: TRBJ1-3
V gene: TRBV20-1
clone size: .
D gene: .
CDR3 DNA: TGCAGTGCCCGGGACAGAAACACCATATATTTT
CDR3 protein: CSARDRNTIYF